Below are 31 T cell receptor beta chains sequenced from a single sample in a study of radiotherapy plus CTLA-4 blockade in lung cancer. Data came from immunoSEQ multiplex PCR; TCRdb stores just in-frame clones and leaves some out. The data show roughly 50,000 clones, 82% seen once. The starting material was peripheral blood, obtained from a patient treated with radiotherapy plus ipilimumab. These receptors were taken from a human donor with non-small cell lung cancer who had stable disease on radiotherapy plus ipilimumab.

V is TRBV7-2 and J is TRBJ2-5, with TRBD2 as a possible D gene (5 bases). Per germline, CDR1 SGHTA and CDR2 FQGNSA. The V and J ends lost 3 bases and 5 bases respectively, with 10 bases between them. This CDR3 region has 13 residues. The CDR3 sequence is CASSFPPGETQYF. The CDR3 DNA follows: TGTGCCAGCAGCTTTCCCCCGGGGGAGACCCAGTACTTC.

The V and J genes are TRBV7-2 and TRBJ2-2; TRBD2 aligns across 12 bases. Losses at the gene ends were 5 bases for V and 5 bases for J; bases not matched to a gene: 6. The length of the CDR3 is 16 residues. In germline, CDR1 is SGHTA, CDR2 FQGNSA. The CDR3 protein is CASSRTSGMGTGELFF. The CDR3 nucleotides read TGTGCCAGCAGCCGGACTAGCGGGATGGGGACCGGGGAGCTGTTTTTT.

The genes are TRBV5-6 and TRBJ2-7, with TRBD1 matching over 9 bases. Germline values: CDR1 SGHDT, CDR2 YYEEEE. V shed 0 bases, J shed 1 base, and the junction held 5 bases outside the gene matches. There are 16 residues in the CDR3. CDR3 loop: CASSLAAGTGSYEQYF. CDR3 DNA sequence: TGTGCCAGCAGCTTGGCCGCCGGGACAGGGTCCTACGAGCAGTACTTC.

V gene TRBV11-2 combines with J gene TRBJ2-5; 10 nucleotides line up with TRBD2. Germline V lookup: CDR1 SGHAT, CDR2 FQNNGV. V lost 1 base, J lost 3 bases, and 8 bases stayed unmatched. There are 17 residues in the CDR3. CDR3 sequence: CASSLGFGLAGEETQYF. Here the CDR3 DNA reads TGTGCCAGCAGCTTAGGTTTTGGGCTAGCGGGAGAAGAGACCCAGTACTTC.

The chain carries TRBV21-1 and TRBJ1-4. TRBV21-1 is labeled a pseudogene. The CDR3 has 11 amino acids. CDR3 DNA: TGTGCCAGCACCACGGATGAAAAACTGTTTTTT. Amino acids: CASTTDEKLFF.

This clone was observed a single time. The CDR3 sequence: CASLPRDLGLETQYF. CDR3 nucleotide sequence: TGTGCCAGCCTGCCCCGGGACCTGGGACTGGAGACCCAGTACTTC. The chain links TRBV6-1 to TRBJ2-5; D possibly corresponds to TRBD2 (6 bases). The V gene's germline CDR1 is MNHNS and CDR2 SASEGT. The CDR3 extends over 15 amino acids. V was shortened by 8 bases and J by 5 bases, with 21 bases between the two germline ends.

The CDR3 nucleotides are TGTGCCAGCAGTTATGGCCCGGAGCAGTACTTC. It translates to CASSYGPEQYF. This rearrangement joins TRBV6-6 to TRBJ2-7, with no clear D. The CDR3 runs 11 residues. Between the trimmed V and J ends, which lost 3 bases and 7 bases, there was a span of 7 bases. The germline V gene has CDR1 MNHNY and CDR2 SVGAGI (reference sequence).

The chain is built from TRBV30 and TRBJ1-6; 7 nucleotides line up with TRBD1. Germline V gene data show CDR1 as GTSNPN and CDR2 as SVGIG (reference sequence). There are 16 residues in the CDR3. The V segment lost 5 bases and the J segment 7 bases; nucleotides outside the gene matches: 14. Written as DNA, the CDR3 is TGTGCCTGGGGTTACACAGGGGCCCGGGACAATTCACCCCTCCACTTT. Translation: CAWGYTGARDNSPLHF. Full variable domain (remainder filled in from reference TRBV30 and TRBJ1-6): SQTIHQWPATLVQPVGSPLSLECTVEGTSNPNLYWYRQAAGRGLQLLFYSVGIGQISSEVPQNLSASRPQDRQFILSSKKLLLSDSGFYLCAWGYTGARDNSPLHFGNGTRLTVT.

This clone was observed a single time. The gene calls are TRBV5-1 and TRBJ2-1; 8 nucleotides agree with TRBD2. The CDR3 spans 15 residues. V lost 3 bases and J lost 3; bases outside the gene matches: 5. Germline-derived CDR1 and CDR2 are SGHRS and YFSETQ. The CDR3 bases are TGCGCCAGCAGCTGGAGCGGGAGAGACTACAATGAGCAGTTCTTC. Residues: CASSWSGRDYNEQFF.

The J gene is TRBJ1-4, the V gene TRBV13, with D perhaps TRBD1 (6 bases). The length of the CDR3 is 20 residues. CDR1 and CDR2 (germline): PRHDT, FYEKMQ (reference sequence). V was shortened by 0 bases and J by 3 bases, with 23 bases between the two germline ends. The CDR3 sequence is CASSLGVPRGRGISNEKLFF. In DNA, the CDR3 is TGTGCCAGCAGCTTAGGGGTCCCCCGGGGCAGGGGAATCTCTAATGAAAAACTGTTTTTT. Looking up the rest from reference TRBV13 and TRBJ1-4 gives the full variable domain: AAGVIQSPRHLIKEKRETATLKCYPIPRHDTVYWYQQGPGQDPQFLISFYEKMQSDKGSIPDRFSAQQFSDYHSELNMSSLELGDSALYFCASSLGVPRGRGISNEKLFFGSGTQLSVL.

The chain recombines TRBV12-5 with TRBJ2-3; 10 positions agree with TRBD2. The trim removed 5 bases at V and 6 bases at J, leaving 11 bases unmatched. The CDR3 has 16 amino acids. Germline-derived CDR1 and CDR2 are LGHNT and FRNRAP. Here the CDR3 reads CASGLALAGSWDTQYF. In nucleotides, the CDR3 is TGTGCTAGTGGTCTTGCACTAGCGGGGTCGTGGGATACGCAGTATTTT.

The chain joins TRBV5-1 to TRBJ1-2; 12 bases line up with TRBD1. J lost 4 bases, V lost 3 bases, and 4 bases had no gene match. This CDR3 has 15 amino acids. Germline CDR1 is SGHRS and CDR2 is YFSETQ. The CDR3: CASSSGTGGGYGYTF. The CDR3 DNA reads TGCGCCAGCAGCTCCGGGACAGGGGGCGGCTATGGCTACACCTTC. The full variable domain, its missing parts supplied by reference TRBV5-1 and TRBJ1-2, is KAGVTQTPRYLIKTRGQQVTLSCSPISGHRSVSWYQQTPGQGLQFLFEYFSETQRNKGNFPGRFSGRQFSNSRSEMNVSTLELGDSALYLCASSSGTGGGYGYTFGSGTRLTVV.

DNA for the CDR3: TGTGCCAGCAGCGTAGTAACAGGGAATGAAGCTTTCTTT. Translating gives CASSVVTGNEAFF. This chain uses TRBV7-2 with TRBJ1-1; possibly TRBD1 for D (6 bases). Trimming stripped 5 bases from V and 7 bases from J, with 14 bases between. The CDR3 spans 13 residues. Germline lookup yields CDR1 SGHTA and CDR2 FQGNSA.

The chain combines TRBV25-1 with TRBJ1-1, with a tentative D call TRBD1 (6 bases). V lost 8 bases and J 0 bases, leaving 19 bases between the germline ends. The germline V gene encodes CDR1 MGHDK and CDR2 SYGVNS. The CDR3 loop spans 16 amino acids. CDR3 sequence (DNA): TGTGCCAGCCCCCGTCTAGGACAGACGATGAACACTGAAGCTTTCTTT. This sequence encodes CASPRLGQTMNTEAFF.

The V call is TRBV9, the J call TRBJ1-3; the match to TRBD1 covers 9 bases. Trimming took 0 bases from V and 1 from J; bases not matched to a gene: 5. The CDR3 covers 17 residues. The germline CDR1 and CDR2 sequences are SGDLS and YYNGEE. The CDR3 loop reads CASSVGSGQGSGNTIYF. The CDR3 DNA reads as TGTGCCAGCAGCGTAGGTTCGGGACAGGGATCTGGAAACACCATATATTTT.

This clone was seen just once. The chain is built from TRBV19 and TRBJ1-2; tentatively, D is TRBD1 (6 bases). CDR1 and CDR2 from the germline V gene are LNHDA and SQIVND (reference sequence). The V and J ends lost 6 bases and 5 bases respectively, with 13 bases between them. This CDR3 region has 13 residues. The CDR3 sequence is CASSPRGGYGYTF. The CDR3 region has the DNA TGTGCCAGTAGCCCCAGGGGAGGGTATGGCTACACCTTC.

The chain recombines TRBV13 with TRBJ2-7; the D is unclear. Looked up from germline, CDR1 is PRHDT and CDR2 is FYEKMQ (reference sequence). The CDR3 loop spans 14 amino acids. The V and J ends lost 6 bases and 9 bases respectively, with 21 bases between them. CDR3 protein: CASSRPRLGLGQYF. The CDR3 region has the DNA TGTGCCAGCAGTCGTCCAAGGCTCGGGTTGGGGCAGTACTTC.

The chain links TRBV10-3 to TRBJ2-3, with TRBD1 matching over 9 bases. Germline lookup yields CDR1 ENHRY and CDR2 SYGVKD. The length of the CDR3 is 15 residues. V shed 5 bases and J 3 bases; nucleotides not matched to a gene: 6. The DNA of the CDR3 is TGTGCCATCAGTCCCACAGGGGGCAGGACAGATACGCAGTATTTT. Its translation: CAISPTGGRTDTQYF.

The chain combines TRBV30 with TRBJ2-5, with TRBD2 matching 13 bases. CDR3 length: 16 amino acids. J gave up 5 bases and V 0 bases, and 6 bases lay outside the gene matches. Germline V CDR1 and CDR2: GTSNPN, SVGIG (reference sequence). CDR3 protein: CAWSVPLAGGLETQYF. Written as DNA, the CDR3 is TGTGCCTGGAGTGTACCACTAGCGGGAGGGCTGGAGACCCAGTACTTC.

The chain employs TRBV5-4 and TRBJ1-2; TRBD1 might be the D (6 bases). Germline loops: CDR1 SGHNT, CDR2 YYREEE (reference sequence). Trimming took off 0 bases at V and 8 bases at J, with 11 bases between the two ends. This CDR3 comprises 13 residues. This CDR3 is CASSLDREYGYTF. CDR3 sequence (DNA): TGTGCCAGCAGCTTGGACAGGGAGTACGGCTACACCTTC.

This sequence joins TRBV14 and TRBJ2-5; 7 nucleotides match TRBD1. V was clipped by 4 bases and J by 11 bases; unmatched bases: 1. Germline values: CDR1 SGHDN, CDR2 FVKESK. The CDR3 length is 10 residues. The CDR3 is CASSPGQQYF. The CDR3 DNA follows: TGTGCCAGCAGCCCGGGACAGCAGTACTTC.

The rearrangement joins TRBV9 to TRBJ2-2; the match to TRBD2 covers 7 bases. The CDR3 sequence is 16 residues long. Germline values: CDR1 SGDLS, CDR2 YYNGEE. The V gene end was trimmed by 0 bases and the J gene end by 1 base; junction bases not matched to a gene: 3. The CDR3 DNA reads TGTGCCAGCAGCGTAGGATCGGGAGGGAACACCGGGGAGCTGTTTTTT. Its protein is CASSVGSGGNTGELFF.

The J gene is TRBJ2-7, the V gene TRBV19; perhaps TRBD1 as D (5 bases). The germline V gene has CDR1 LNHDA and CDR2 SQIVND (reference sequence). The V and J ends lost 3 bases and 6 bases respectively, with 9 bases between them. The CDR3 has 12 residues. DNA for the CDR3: TGTGCCAGTAGTATTGAAGGGGTCGAGCAGTACTTC. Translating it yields CASSIEGVEQYF.

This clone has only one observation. CDR3 coding DNA: TGTGCCAGCGGATGGGACAGACATAAGAACACTGAAGCTTTCTTT. It yields the protein CASGWDRHKNTEAFF. The chain employs TRBV6-1 and TRBJ1-1; TRBD1 matches at 7 bases. With V trimmed by 8 bases and J by 1 base, 10 bases remained unmatched. The germline CDR1 and CDR2 sequences are MNHNS and SASEGT. This CDR3 region has 15 residues.

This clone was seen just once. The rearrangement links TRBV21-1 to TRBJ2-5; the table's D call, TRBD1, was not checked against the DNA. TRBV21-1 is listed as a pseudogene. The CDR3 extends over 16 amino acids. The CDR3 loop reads CASSIDPEGARETQYF. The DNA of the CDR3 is TGTGCCAGCAGCATAGACCCGGAGGGGGCTCGAGAGACCCAGTACTTC.

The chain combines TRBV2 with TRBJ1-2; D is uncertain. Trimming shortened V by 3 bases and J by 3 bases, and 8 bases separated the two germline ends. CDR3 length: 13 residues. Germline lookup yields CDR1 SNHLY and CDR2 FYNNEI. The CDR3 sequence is CASSEPGYYGYTF. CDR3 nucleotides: TGTGCCAGCAGTGAGCCGGGATACTATGGCTACACCTTC.

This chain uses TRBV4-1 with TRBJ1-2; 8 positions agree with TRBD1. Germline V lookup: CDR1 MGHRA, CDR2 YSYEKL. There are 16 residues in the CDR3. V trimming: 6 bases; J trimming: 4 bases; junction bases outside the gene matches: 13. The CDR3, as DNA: TGCGCCAGCAGGGGTGTCAGGGGGCCGACGATCTATGGCTACACCTTC. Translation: CASRGVRGPTIYGYTF.

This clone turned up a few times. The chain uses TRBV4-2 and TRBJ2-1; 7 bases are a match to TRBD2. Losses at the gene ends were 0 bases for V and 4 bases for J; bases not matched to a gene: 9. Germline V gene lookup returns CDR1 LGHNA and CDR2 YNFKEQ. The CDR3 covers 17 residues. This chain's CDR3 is CASSQDQGIAGYNEQFF. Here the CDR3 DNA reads TGTGCCAGCAGCCAAGATCAAGGGATAGCGGGTTACAATGAGCAGTTCTTC.

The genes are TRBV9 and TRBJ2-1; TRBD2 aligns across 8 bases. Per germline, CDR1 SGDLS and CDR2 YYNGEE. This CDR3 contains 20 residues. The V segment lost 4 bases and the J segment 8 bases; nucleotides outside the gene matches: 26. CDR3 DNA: TGTGCCAGCAGCCCCTCCGGGGGGATTCTCTCGGGACTAGGGAGGGATGAGCAGTTCTTC. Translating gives CASSPSGGILSGLGRDEQFF.

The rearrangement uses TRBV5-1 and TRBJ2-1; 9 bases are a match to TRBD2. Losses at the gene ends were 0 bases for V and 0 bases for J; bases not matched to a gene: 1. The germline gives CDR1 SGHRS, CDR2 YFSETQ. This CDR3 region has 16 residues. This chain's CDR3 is CASSLDSGSSYNEQFF. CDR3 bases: TGCGCCAGCAGCTTGGATAGCGGGAGCTCCTACAATGAGCAGTTCTTC.

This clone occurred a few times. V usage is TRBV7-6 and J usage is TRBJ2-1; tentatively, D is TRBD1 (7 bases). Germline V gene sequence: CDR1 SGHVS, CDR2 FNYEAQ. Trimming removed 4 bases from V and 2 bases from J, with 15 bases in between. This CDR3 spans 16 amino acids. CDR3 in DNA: TGTGCCAGCAGCTCACGACAGGGAGGAACCTACAATGAGCAGTTCTTC. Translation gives CASSSRQGGTYNEQFF.